Listed below are T cell receptor beta chains from one sample, sequenced in a study of OX40 agonist ivuxolimab in advanced cancers. The assay was immunoSEQ multiplex PCR, and TCRdb's table has in-frame clones only and misses some. Found here are around 62,000 clones, more than 75% of them singletons; the top ten hold roughly 1.1%. This specimen was CD4+ or CD8+ T cells sorted from blood, taken in a trial of the OX40 agonist ivuxolimab. The receptors originated from an adult with an advanced solid tumor such as melanoma, head and neck, liver or kidney cancer. Each CDR3 is given with its conserved first and last residue. The D gene is left open where the match is weak. A clone size is listed for some rows: how often the clone was seen (once, few, many), or a class if it is expanded.

TRBV4-2,.,.,TRBJ2-2,CASSRAFGDKNTGELFF,TGTGCCAGCAGCCGCGCTTTCGGGGACAAGAACACCGGGGAGCTGTTTTTT
TRBV28,.,once,TRBJ2-7,CASRNPLSLSEQYF,TGTGCCAGCAGGAATCCCCTCAGCTTATCCGAGCAGTACTTC
TRBV10-3,.,.,TRBJ1-5,CAISEPGEGPQHF,TGTGCCATCAGTGAGCCTGGCGAGGGGCCCCAGCATTTT
TRBV5-1,.,.,TRBJ1-2,CASSLDGGAYGYTF,TGCGCCAGCAGCTTGGACGGGGGGGCCTATGGCTACACCTTC
TRBV27,.,.,TRBJ1-4,CASSLNANNEKLFF,TGTGCCAGCAGTTTAAACGCTAATAATGAAAAACTGTTTTTT
TRBV28,.,once,TRBJ2-7,CASSPGWDEQYF,TGTGCCAGCAGTCCGGGGTGGGACGAGCAGTACTTC
TRBV10-3,.,.,TRBJ1-2,CAINQKPDGNYGYTF,TGTGCCATCAATCAGAAGCCGGATGGGAACTATGGCTACACCTTC
TRBV10-3,TRBD1,.,TRBJ1-4,CASSQGVNTNEKLFF,TGTGCCAGTTCACAGGGGGTGAATACTAATGAAAAACTGTTTTTT
TRBV19,.,few,TRBJ1-2,CASEQRGFGYTF,TGTGCCAGTGAGCAAAGGGGGTTTGGCTACACCTTC
TRBV6-4,TRBD1,.,TRBJ2-7,CASAGQGTHEQYF,TGTGCCAGCGCGGGACAGGGAACGCACGAGCAGTACTTC
TRBV2,.,.,TRBJ1-2,CASSEHPDTNYGYTF,TGTGCCAGCAGTGAGCACCCAGATACTAACTATGGCTACACCTTC
TRBV10-3,TRBD1,.,TRBJ2-2,CAFAGQVGTGELFF,TGTGCCTTCGCGGGACAGGTCGGTACCGGGGAGCTGTTTTTT
TRBV11-2,.,.,TRBJ2-7,CASSPRDMGAYEQYF,TGTGCCAGCAGCCCGAGGGACATGGGGGCCTACGAGCAGTACTTC
TRBV15,TRBD2,few,TRBJ2-7,CATSRGISGSYEQYF,TGTGCCACCAGCAGAGGAATTAGCGGGAGCTACGAGCAGTACTTC
TRBV5-1,TRBD2,.,TRBJ2-2,CASSLLLAGGHGELFF,TGCGCCAGCAGCTTGTTGTTAGCGGGAGGTCACGGGGAGCTGTTTTTT
TRBV28,.,.,TRBJ1-2,CASSLLGATNYGYTF,TGTGCCAGCAGTTTACTGGGGGCCACTAACTATGGCTACACCTTC
TRBV10-3,.,.,TRBJ2-3,CAISVGGNTDTQYF,TGTGCCATCAGTGTGGGCGGGAACACAGATACGCAGTATTTT
TRBV28,.,.,TRBJ2-2,CASRRIRVRIQGPNSNTGELFF,TGTGCCAGCAGACGTATAAGGGTACGGATCCAGGGGCCTAATTCTAACACCGGGGAGCTGTTTTTT
TRBV7-7,TRBD2,.,TRBJ2-3,CASSSSGREDTQYF,TGTGCCAGCAGCTCTAGCGGGAGGGAGGATACGCAGTATTTT
TRBV9,TRBD2,.,TRBJ2-1,CASNPNAGEKEQFF,TGTGCCAGCAACCCTAATGCGGGAGAAAAGGAGCAGTTCTTC
TRBV19,TRBD2,.,TRBJ2-1,CASSLGHPVPGLAGDSLDEQFF,TGTGCCAGTAGCCTCGGACATCCTGTACCGGGACTAGCGGGAGACTCGTTAGATGAGCAGTTCTTC
TRBV4-2,.,.,TRBJ2-1,CASSLGAVDNEQFF,TGTGCCAGCTCTCTAGGGGCGGTCGACAATGAGCAGTTCTTC
TRBV5-4,.,.,TRBJ2-7,CASSLGAGTYEQYF,TGTGCCAGCAGCTTGGGCGCAGGGACTTACGAGCAGTACTTC
TRBV6-6,TRBD1,.,TRBJ1-5,CASNPTGGRGQPQHF,TGTGCCAGCAACCCGACAGGGGGCAGGGGTCAGCCCCAGCATTTT
TRBV11-2,.,.,TRBJ2-3,CASSFEFARADTQYF,TGTGCCAGCAGCTTTGAGTTCGCTCGGGCGGATACGCAGTATTTT
TRBV5-4,.,.,TRBJ2-1,CASSLAYNEQFF,TGTGCCAGCAGCTTGGCCTACAATGAGCAGTTCTTC
TRBV27,.,.,TRBJ2-2,CASREGTGGELFF,TGTGCCAGCAGAGAGGGTACCGGCGGGGAGCTGTTTTTT
TRBV14,TRBD1,.,TRBJ1-4,CASSHTGGYEKLFF,TGTGCCAGCAGCCATACAGGGGGCTATGAAAAACTGTTTTTT
TRBV27,TRBD2,.,TRBJ2-2,CASKSSEGGRTNTGELFF,TGTGCCAGCAAATCATCCGAGGGCGGGAGAACTAACACCGGGGAGCTGTTTTTT
TRBV19,.,.,TRBJ2-7,CASSSQRAVEGASYEQYF,TGTGCCAGTAGTAGCCAAAGAGCGGTTGAAGGGGCTTCCTACGAGCAGTACTTC
TRBV6-1,.,.,TRBJ1-2,CASSEQLFYGYTF,TGTGCCAGCAGCGAACAGCTCTTCTATGGCTACACCTTC
TRBV27,.,.,TRBJ1-4,CASSYKTHEKLFF,TGTGCCAGCAGTTACAAGACACATGAAAAACTGTTTTTT
TRBV10-3,TRBD1,.,TRBJ2-6,CAISGLQGAGANVLIF,TGTGCCATCAGTGGACTACAGGGGGCTGGGGCCAACGTCCTGATTTTC
TRBV19,TRBD1,.,TRBJ1-4,CASRPRTGEGEKLFF,TGTGCCAGTAGGCCCCGGACAGGGGAGGGTGAAAAACTGTTTTTT
TRBV9,.,.,TRBJ1-1,CASSVRDLGPEAFF,TGTGCCAGCAGCGTGAGGGATTTGGGGCCTGAAGCTTTCTTT
TRBV10-1,TRBD1,.,TRBJ1-5,CASSERVKSGTGNPCQPQHF,TGCGCCAGCAGTGAGCGGGTGAAATCCGGGACAGGGAATCCGTGTCAGCCCCAGCATTTT
TRBV7-2,.,few,TRBJ2-3,CASSLQGGDTQYF,TGTGCCAGCAGCTTACAAGGCGGGGATACGCAGTATTTT
TRBV5-1,TRBD1,.,TRBJ2-1,CASSRRAGGYNEQFF,TGCGCCAGCAGTAGGAGAGCAGGGGGCTACAATGAGCAGTTCTTC
TRBV4-1,.,.,TRBJ1-1,CASSPPIRGTEAFF,TGCGCCAGCAGCCCTCCAATACGGGGAACTGAAGCTTTCTTT
TRBV7-3,.,.,TRBJ2-5,CASSPGDFTGETQYF,TGTGCCAGCAGCCCCGGGGACTTCACGGGGGAGACCCAGTACTTC
TRBV11-1,.,.,TRBJ2-5,CASSLEDSRQETQYF,TGTGCCAGCAGCTTAGAAGACAGCCGCCAAGAGACCCAGTACTTC
TRBV11-1,.,.,TRBJ2-3,CASSPGRDTDTQYF,TGTGCCAGCAGCCCGGGACGGGACACAGATACGCAGTATTTT
TRBV28,.,.,TRBJ2-1,CASSSTTHNEQFF,TGTGCCAGCAGTTCCACAACACACAATGAGCAGTTCTTC
TRBV28,.,.,TRBJ1-5,CASSSDLGREQPQHF,TGTGCCAGCAGTTCGGACCTGGGAAGGGAACAGCCCCAGCATTTT
TRBV10-3,.,few,TRBJ1-3,CALWDGASGNTIYF,TGTGCCCTGTGGGATGGCGCATCTGGAAACACCATATATTTT
TRBV6-1,.,.,TRBJ2-7,CASSNRDYEQYF,TGTGCCAGCAGTAACCGGGACTACGAGCAGTACTTC
TRBV5-1,.,.,TRBJ1-4,CASSLEEGTEKLFF,TGCGCCAGCAGCTTGGAGGAGGGTACTGAAAAACTGTTTTTT
TRBV19,.,once,TRBJ1-2,CASRWSGETYGYTF,TGTGCCAGTAGATGGTCAGGGGAAACCTATGGCTACACCTTC
TRBV5-4,.,.,TRBJ2-7,CASSSGRREAYEQYF,TGTGCCAGCAGCTCCGGTAGGAGGGAGGCCTACGAGCAGTACTTC
TRBV5-8,TRBD1,.,TRBJ2-3,CASSHGDRGTDTQYF,TGTGCCAGCAGCCATGGGGACAGAGGCACAGATACGCAGTATTTT
TRBV10-2,TRBD1,few,TRBJ1-1,CASSTDRAEAFF,TGCGCCAGCAGCACAGACAGGGCTGAGGCTTTCTTT
TRBV7-2,TRBD2,.,TRBJ2-3,CASSPQVAGGPDTQYF,TGTGCCAGCAGCCCCCAGGTAGCGGGAGGCCCAGATACGCAGTATTTT
TRBV11-2,.,.,TRBJ2-5,CASSLGQQETQYF,TGTGCCAGCAGCTTAGGACAACAAGAGACCCAGTACTTC
TRBV7-2,.,.,TRBJ2-3,CASSSWGSALTDTQYF,TGTGCCAGCAGCTCCTGGGGTAGCGCGCTCACAGATACGCAGTATTTT
TRBV5-6,TRBD2,.,TRBJ2-7,CASSPLAGGYGEQYF,TGTGCCAGCAGCCCGCTAGCGGGAGGCTATGGCGAGCAGTACTTC
TRBV28,.,.,TRBJ1-5,CASSYTGQGQPQHF,TGTGCCAGCAGCTACACCGGACAAGGACAGCCCCAGCATTTT
TRBV18,.,.,TRBJ1-2,CASSADSSNYGYTF,TGTGCCAGCTCAGCGGACAGTTCTAACTATGGCTACACCTTC
TRBV2,TRBD1,.,TRBJ2-5,CASRKDRGGVAQYF,TGTGCCAGCAGAAAGGACAGGGGCGGGGTGGCCCAGTACTTC
TRBV4-3,.,.,TRBJ2-5,CASSQDVRGRGETQYF,TGCGCCAGCAGCCAAGATGTGCGGGGGCGCGGGGAGACCCAGTACTTC